Listed below are T cell receptor beta chains from one sample, sequenced in a study of Tregs in tolerant kidney transplant recipients. Assay: immunoSEQ multiplex PCR; the TCRdb copy retains only in-frame clones and omits some. The repertoire has roughly 50,000 clones, over 85% of them found once; the top ten carry 15%. Source: CD8+ T cells from blood (PBMCs), taken 12 months after the transplant. All receptors come from a human patient who received a combined kidney and bone marrow transplant. The graft donor may account for some of the T cells. CDR3s include the opening cysteine and the closing phenylalanine or tryptophan. D genes are given only for firm matches. Clone size is stated in some rows and not others, as once, few, many or a class when expanded.

d_gene	abundance	v_gene	j_gene	CDR3nt	CDR3aa
TRBD1	.	TRBV30	TRBJ2-1	TGTGCCTGTCGGACAGGGGGCTTTAGTGAGTTCTTC	CACRTGGFSEFF
.	.	TRBV11-2	TRBJ2-1	TGTGCCAGCAGCTTATCGGGGAGCTCCTACAATGAGCAGTTCTTC	CASSLSGSSYNEQFF
.	.	TRBV7-6	TRBJ2-7	TGTGCCAGCAGCTTAGGGTTTAGCGATGAGCGCGAGCAGTACTTC	CASSLGFSDEREQYF
TRBD1	.	TRBV6-1	TRBJ1-6	TGTGCCAGCAGGTTGGACAGGCTACGATCACCCCTCCACTTT	CASRLDRLRSPLHF
.	few	TRBV7-3	TRBJ1-4	TGTGCCAGCAGCTTAGTTGTGGCGGACTACGGTGAAAAACTGTTTTTT	CASSLVVADYGEKLFF
.	.	TRBV6-1	TRBJ2-7	TGTGCCAGCGGCCTGACTAGAAAATACGAGCAGTACTTC	CASGLTRKYEQYF
.	.	TRBV27	TRBJ2-1	TGTGCCAGCAGTTCGTACAGCTCCTACAATGAGCAGTTCTTC	CASSSYSSYNEQFF
.	once	TRBV11-3	TRBJ1-5	TGTGCCAGCAGCCCCGTAACGGACTATAGCAATCAGCCCCAGCATTTT	CASSPVTDYSNQPQHF
.	.	TRBV7-6	TRBJ2-7	TGTGCCAGCAGCTTATGGGCCGGGGGAAACTACGAGCAGTACTTC	CASSLWAGGNYEQYF
.	.	TRBV7-9	TRBJ1-2	TGTGCCAGCAGCGTAGGGTGGCAGACAGGCTACACCTTC	CASSVGWQTGYTF
.	.	TRBV19	TRBJ2-2	TGTGCCTCCCAAGAGCGGGACACCGGGGAGCTGTTTTTT	CASQERDTGELFF
.	.	TRBV5-4	TRBJ2-1	TGTGCCATCCCGAGCGGTAATGAGCAGTTCTTC	CAIPSGNEQFF
TRBD2	once	TRBV6-1	TRBJ2-1	TGTGCCAGCAGGGATACTAGCGGGTCGGGGCAGTTCTTC	CASRDTSGSGQFF
TRBD1	.	TRBV9	TRBJ2-5	TGTGCCAGCAGCGTAGGAGGGACAGAAGAGACCCAGTACTTC	CASSVGGTEETQYF
.	.	TRBV9	TRBJ2-5	TGTGCCAGCAGCGTAGGAGGGGGAGAGACCCAGTACTTC	CASSVGGGETQYF
.	.	TRBV9	TRBJ2-1	TGTGCCAGCAGCGTAGCCCCCTTAGCGGTAAGCCCCGCCCATGAGCAGTTCTTC	CASSVAPLAVSPAHEQFF
TRBD2	once	TRBV6-1	TRBJ2-5	TGTGCCAGCAGGGGTGCTAGCGGGAGGTCGGAGACCCAGTACTTC	CASRGASGRSETQYF
TRBD2	.	TRBV11-2	TRBJ2-7	TGTGCCAGCAGCTGGGGGGGGTCCGACGAGCAGTACTTC	CASSWGGSDEQYF
TRBD2	.	TRBV27	TRBJ2-7	TGTGCCAGCAGTTATAGCGGGAGCTACGAGCAGTACTTC	CASSYSGSYEQYF
TRBD2	.	TRBV5-1	TRBJ2-1	TGCGCCAGCAGCCCACCGGGACTAGCGGGGGACAATGAGCAGTTCTTC	CASSPPGLAGDNEQFF
TRBD2	.	TRBV28	TRBJ2-7	TGTGCCAGCACCATAGGGACTAGCGGGACATCCTACGAGCAGTACTTC	CASTIGTSGTSYEQYF
TRBD1	.	TRBV4-2	TRBJ2-1	TGTGCCAGCAGCTCACGGGACAGGGGTATATTCTTC	CASSSRDRGIFF
.	.	TRBV7-8	TRBJ2-1	TGTGCCAGCAGCTTTTTGACGGGAGCCCATGAGCAGTTCTTC	CASSFLTGAHEQFF
TRBD2	.	TRBV5-8	TRBJ2-1	TGTGCCAATACAGGACTAGTAAAGGCCAATGAGCAGTTCTTC	CANTGLVKANEQFF
TRBD2	.	TRBV5-6	TRBJ2-3	TGTGCCAGCAGCTGGGGACTAGCGGGGGGGACAGATACGCAGTATTTT	CASSWGLAGGTDTQYF
.	.	TRBV7-9	TRBJ2-2	TGTGCCAGCAGCGACCAAGGGACACACACCGGGGAGCTGTTTTTT	CASSDQGTHTGELFF
.	once	TRBV13	TRBJ2-2	TGTGCCAGCAGCTTAGGGGAGGGGAGGACCGGGGAGCTGTTTTTT	CASSLGEGRTGELFF
TRBD2	.	TRBV11-3	TRBJ2-5	TGTGCCAGCAGCTTAACTAGCGGGGCCATCCAAGAGACCCAGTACTTC	CASSLTSGAIQETQYF
.	.	TRBV5-6	TRBJ2-2	TGTGCCAGCAGCTTGATCCAGTTGACCGGGGAGCTGTTTTTT	CASSLIQLTGELFF
.	.	TRBV29-1	TRBJ2-1	TGCAGCGTTGACCTCGAGACTAGTAGCAATGAGCAGTTCTTC	CSVDLETSSNEQFF
TRBD2	large	TRBV7-3	TRBJ2-3	TGTGCCAGCGGCCGACTAGCGGGGGCGGATACGCAGTATTTT	CASGRLAGADTQYF
TRBD1	.	TRBV9	TRBJ1-6	TGTGCCAGCAGCGCTAAAACAGGGGGGAATTCACCCCTCCACTTT	CASSAKTGGNSPLHF
.	.	TRBV10-2	TRBJ1-1	TGCGCCAGCAGTGATCGGGGAGGGGAGAGGACTGAAGCTTTCTTT	CASSDRGGERTEAFF
TRBD1	.	TRBV7-9	TRBJ2-7	TGTGCCAGCATACCCGGGACAGAGTCCTACGAGCAGTACTTC	CASIPGTESYEQYF
.	.	TRBV13	TRBJ2-1	TGTGCCAGCAGCACCAGACTGACCAGCTCCTACAATGAGCAGTTCTTC	CASSTRLTSSYNEQFF
TRBD2	.	TRBV30	TRBJ2-5	TGTGCCTGGACCAAAACTAGCGCCCAGGAGACCCAGTACTTC	CAWTKTSAQETQYF
.	.	TRBV7-2	TRBJ2-5	TGTGCCAGCAGCTTGGACATACAAGAGACCCAGTACTTC	CASSLDIQETQYF
TRBD2	.	TRBV6-1	TRBJ2-7	TGTGCCAGCAAAGTGTTGGTAGCGGGAGACGAGCAGTACTTC	CASKVLVAGDEQYF
TRBD2	.	TRBV5-5	TRBJ2-1	TGTGCCAGCATCATAGCGGGAGTCGGAGAGCAGTTCTTC	CASIIAGVGEQFF
TRBD2	.	TRBV5-4	TRBJ2-1	TGTGCCAGCAGCTTGTCTCGCGGGGGGGCCTCTGAGCAGTTCTTC	CASSLSRGGASEQFF
.	.	TRBV2	TRBJ1-6	TGTGCCAGCAGCCAGAGCCGGGGCAGGGGCAGAGATCTCTATAATTCACCCCTCCACTTT	CASSQSRGRGRDLYNSPLHF
.	.	TRBV28	TRBJ2-1	TGTGCCAGCAGTCCCAAGAGGACTCCGAATGAGCAGTTCTTC	CASSPKRTPNEQFF